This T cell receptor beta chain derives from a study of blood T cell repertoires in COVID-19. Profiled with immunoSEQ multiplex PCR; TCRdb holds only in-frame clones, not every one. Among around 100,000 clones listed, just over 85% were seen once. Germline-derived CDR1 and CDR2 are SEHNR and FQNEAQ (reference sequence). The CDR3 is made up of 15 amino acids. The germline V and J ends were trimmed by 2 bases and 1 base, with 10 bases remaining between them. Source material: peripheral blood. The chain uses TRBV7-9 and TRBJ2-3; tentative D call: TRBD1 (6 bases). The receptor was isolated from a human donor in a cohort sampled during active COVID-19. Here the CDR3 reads CASSLQQGGTDTQYF. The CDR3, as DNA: TGTGCCAGCAGCTTACAACAGGGAGGCACAGATACGCAGTATTTT.